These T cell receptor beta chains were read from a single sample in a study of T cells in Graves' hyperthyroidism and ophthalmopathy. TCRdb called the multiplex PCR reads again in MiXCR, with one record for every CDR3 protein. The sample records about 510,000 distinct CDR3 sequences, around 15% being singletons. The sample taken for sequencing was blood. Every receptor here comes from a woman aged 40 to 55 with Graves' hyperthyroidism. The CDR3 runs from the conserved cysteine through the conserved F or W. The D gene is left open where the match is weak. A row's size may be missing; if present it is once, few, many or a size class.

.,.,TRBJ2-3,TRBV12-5,TGTGCTAGTGGACTCGGACTAAATACGCAGTATTTT,CASGLGLNTQYF
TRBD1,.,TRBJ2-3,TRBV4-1,TGCGCCAGCAGCCTTACAGGGGGCGCTCCCGCCGCCGAGTCGCAGTATTTT,CASSLTGGAPAAESQYF
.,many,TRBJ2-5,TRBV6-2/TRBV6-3,TGTGCCAGCAGATCCGGGGAGACCCAGTACTTC,CASRSGETQYF
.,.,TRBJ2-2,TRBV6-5,TGTGCCAGCAGTTACTCGTCAGGGGCAGGCGGGGAGCTGTTTTTT,CASSYSSGAGGELFF
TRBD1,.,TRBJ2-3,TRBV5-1,TGCGCCAGCAGGAGGACAGGGTTCACAGATACGCAGTATTTT,CASRRTGFTDTQYF
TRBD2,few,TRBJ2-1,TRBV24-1,TGTGCCACCGGGGGACTAGCGGGAGGCGGGGGGACCTACAATGAGCAGTTCTTC,CATGGLAGGGGTYNEQFF
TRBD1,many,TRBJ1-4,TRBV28,TGTGCCAGCAGTTTCGGGACAGGGGCGGATAATGAAAAACTGTTTTTT,CASSFGTGADNEKLFF
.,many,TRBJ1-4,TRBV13,TGTGCCAGCAGCTTAGGACAGTCCAATGAAAAACTGTTTTTT,CASSLGQSNEKLFF
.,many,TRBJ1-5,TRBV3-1,TGTGCCAGCAGCCCGGGGGACAATCAGCCCCAGCATTTT,CASSPGDNQPQHF
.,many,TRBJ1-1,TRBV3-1,TGTGCCAGCAGCCAAGTGGGTGCTGAAGCTTTCTTT,CASSQVGAEAFF
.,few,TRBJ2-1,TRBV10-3,TGTGCCATCAAGAAAGGGCGGGACTCCTACAATGAGCAGTTCTTC,CAIKKGRDSYNEQFF
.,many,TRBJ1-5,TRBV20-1,TGCAGTGCTAGGGGGGGTGAGACATACAACAATCAGCCCCAGCATTTT,CSARGGETYNNQPQHF
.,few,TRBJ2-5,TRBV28,TGTGCCAGCAGTTCCCGTTTTGGGCTCGCGGGTGGTTGGCAAGAGACCCAGTACTTC,CASSSRFGLAGGWQETQYF
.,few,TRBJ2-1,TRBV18,TGTGCCAGCTCACGGGTTACCAATGAGCAGTTCTTC,CASSRVTNEQFF
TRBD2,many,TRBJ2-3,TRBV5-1,TGCGCCAGCAGCTTGGCCGGGCTAGCGGGAACAGATACGCAGTATTTT,CASSLAGLAGTDTQYF
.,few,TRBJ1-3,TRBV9,TGTGCCAGCAGCGTAGATGGCTCTGGAAACACCATATATTTT,CASSVDGSGNTIYF
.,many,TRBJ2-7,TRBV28,TGTGCCAGCAGTTTAAACGCCATCGGATACGAGCAGTACTTC,CASSLNAIGYEQYF
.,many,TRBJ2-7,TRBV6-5,TGTGCCAGCAGTTACCGGGGAAAAAACAAGGACCACGAGCAGTACTTC,CASSYRGKNKDHEQYF